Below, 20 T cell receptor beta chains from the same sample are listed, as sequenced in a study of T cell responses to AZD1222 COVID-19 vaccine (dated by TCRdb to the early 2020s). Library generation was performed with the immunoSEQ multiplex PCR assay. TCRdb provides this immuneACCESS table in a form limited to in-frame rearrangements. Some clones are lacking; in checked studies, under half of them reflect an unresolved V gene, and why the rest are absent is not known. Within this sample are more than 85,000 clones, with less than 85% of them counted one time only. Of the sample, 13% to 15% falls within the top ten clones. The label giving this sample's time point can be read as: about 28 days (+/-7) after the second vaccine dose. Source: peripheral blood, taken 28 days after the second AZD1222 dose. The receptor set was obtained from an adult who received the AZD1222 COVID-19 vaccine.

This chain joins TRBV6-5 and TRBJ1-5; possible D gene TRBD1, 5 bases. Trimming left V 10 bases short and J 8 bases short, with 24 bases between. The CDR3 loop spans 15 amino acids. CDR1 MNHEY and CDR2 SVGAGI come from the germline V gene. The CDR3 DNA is TGTGCCACCAAACCGGGATCCCTGCGGGGGGAGCCCCAGCATTTT. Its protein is CATKPGSLRGEPQHF.

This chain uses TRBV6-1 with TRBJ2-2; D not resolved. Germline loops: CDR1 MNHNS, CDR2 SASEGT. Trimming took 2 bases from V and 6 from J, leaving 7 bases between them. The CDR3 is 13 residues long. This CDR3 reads CASSERWAGELFF. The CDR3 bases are TGTGCCAGCAGTGAAAGGTGGGCCGGGGAGCTGTTTTTT.

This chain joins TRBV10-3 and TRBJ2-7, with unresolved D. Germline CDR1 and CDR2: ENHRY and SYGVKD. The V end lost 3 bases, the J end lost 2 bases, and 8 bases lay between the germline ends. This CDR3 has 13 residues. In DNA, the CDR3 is TGTGCCATCAGTGAAACCTCAGCCTACGAGCAGTACTTC. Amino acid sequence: CAISETSAYEQYF.

The CDR3 DNA is TGTGCCAGCAGCCGACACCGCCTAGCGGGGGCAGATACGCAGTATTTT. The encoded protein is CASSRHRLAGADTQYF. This sequence joins TRBV3-1 (or the pseudogene TRBV3-2) and TRBJ2-3, with 10 positions matching TRBD2. Germline-derived CDR1 and CDR2 are LGHDT and YNNKEL (reference sequence). Trimming cost V 4 bases and J 4 bases; bases outside gene matches: 8. This CDR3 contains 16 residues.

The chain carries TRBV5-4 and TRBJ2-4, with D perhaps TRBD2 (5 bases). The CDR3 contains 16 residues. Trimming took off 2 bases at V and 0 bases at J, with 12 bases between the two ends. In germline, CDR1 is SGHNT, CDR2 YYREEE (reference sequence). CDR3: CASSFEGSKAKNIQYF. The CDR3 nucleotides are TGTGCCAGCAGCTTTGAGGGATCCAAAGCCAAAAACATTCAGTACTTC.

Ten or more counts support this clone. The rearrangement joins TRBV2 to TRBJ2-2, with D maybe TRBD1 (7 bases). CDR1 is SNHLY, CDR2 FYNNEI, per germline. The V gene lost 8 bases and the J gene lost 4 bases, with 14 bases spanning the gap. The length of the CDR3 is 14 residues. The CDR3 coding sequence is TGTGCCAGCTCAGGCCAGGGGGGCACCGGGGAGCTGTTTTTT. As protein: CASSGQGGTGELFF.

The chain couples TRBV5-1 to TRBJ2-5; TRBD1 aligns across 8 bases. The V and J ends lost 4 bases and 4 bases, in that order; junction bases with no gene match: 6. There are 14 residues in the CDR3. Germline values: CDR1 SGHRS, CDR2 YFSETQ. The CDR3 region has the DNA TGCGCCAGCAGCCCTGGGACAGGCCTAGAGACCCAGTACTTC. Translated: CASSPGTGLETQYF.

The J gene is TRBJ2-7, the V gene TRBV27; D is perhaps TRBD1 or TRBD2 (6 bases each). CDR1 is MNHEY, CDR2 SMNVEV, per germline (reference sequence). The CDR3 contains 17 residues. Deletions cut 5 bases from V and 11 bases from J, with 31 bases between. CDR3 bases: TGTGCCAGCAGTCCGGCCCGGGATGGGGGGCACCACGCGGTGGAGTACTTC. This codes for CASSPARDGGHHAVEYF.

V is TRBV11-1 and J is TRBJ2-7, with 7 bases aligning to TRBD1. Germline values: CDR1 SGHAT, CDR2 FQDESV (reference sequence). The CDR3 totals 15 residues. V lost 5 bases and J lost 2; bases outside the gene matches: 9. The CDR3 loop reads CASSRQGTLPYEQYF. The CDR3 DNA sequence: TGTGCCAGCAGCCGACAGGGAACCCTCCCCTACGAGCAGTACTTC. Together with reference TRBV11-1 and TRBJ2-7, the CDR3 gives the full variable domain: EAEVAQSPRYKITEKSQAVAFWCDPISGHATLYWYRQILGQGPELLVQFQDESVVDDSQLPKDRFSAERLKGVDSTLKIQPAELGDSAMYLCASSRQGTLPYEQYFGPGTRLTVT.

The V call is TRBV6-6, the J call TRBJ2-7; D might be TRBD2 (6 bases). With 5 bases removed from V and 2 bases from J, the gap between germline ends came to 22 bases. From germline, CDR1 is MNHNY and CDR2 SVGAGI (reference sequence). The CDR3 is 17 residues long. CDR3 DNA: TGTGCCAGCAGTCCTCCCCTCGGGACTGATTCCCCCTACGAGCAGTACTTC. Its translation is CASSPPLGTDSPYEQYF.

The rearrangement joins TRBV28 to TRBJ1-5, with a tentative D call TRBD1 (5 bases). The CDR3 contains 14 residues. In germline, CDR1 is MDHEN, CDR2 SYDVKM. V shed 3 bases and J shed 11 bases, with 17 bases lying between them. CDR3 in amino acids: CASSFPDTNRAQHF. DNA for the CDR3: TGTGCCAGCAGTTTCCCGGACACCAATCGGGCCCAGCATTTT.

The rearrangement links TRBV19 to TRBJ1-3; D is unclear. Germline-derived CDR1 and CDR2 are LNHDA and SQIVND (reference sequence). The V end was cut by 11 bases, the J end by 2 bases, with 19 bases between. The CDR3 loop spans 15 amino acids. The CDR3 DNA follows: TGTGCCTCCAGAGGAGAGGCTCTTACTGGAAACACCATATATTTT. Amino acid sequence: CASRGEALTGNTIYF. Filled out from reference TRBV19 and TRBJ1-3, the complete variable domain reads DGGITQSPKYLFRKEGQNVTLSCEQNLNHDAMYWYRQDPGQGLRLIYYSQIVNDFQKGDIAEGYSVSREKKESFPLTVTSAQKNPTAFYLCASRGEALTGNTIYFGEGSWLTVV.

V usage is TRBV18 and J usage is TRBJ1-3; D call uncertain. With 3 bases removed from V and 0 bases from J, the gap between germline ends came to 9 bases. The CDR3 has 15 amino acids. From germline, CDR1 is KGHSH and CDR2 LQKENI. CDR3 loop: CASSPAPSSGNTIYF. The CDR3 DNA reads TGTGCCAGCTCACCGGCGCCGAGCTCTGGAAACACCATATATTTT. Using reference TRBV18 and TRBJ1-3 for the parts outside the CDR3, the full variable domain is NAGVMQNPRHLVRRRGQEARLRCSPMKGHSHVYWYRQLPEEGLKFMVYLQKENIIDESGMPKERFSAEFPKEGPSILRIQQVVRGDSAAYFCASSPAPSSGNTIYFGEGSWLTVV.

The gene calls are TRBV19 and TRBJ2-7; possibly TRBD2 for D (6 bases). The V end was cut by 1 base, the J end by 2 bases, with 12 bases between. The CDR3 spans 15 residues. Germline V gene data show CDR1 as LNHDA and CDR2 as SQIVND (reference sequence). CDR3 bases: TGTGCCAGTAGTATAGCTTGGAGGGCAGCCTACGAGCAGTACTTC. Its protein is CASSIAWRAAYEQYF.

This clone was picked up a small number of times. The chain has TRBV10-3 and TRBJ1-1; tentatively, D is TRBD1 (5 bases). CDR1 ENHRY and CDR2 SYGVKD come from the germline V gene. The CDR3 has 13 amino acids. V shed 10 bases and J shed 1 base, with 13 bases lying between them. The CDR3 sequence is CANQGLPNTEAFF. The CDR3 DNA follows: TGTGCCAACCAGGGATTACCGAACACTGAAGCTTTCTTT.

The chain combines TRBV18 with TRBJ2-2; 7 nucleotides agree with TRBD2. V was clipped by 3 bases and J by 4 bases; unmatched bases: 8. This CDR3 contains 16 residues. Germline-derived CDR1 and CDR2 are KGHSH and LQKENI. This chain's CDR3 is CASSPGEGLSTGELFF. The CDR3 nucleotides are TGTGCCAGCTCACCCGGGGAGGGATTGAGCACCGGGGAGCTGTTTTTT.

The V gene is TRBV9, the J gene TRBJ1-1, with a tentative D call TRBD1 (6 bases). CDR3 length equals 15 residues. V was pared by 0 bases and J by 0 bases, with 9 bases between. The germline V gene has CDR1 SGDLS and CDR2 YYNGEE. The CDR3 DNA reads TGTGCCAGCAGCGTAGTGCAGGGGATGAACACTGAAGCTTTCTTT. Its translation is CASSVVQGMNTEAFF. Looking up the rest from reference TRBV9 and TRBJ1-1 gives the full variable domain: DSGVTQTPKHLITATGQRVTLRCSPRSGDLSVYWYQQSLDQGLQFLIQYYNGEERAKGNILERFSAQQFPDLHSELNLSSLELGDSALYFCASSVVQGMNTEAFFGQGTRLTVV.

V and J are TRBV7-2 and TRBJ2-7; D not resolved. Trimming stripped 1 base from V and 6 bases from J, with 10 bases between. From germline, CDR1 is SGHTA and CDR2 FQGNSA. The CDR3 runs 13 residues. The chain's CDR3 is CASSLEMTGEQYF. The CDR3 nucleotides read TGTGCCAGCAGCTTAGAAATGACGGGCGAGCAGTACTTC.

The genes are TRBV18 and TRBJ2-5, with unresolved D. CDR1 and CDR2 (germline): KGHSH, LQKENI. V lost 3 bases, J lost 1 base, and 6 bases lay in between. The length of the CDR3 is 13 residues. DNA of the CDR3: TGTGCCAGCTCACCCAATTTCCAAGAGACCCAGTACTTC. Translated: CASSPNFQETQYF.

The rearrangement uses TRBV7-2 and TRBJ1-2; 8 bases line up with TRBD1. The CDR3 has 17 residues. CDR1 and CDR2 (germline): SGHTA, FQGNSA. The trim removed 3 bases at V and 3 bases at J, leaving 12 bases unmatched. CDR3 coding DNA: TGTGCCAGCAGCTTGACTCAGGGGGCACAAACTTACTATGGCTACACCTTC. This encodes CASSLTQGAQTYYGYTF. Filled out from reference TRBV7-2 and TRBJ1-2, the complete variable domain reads GAGVSQSPSNKVTEKGKDVELRCDPISGHTALYWYRQSLGQGLEFLIYFQGNSAPDKSGLPSDRFSAERTGGSVSTLTIQRTQQEDSAVYLCASSLTQGAQTYYGYTFGSGTRLTVV.